The present T cell receptor (beta chain) was sequenced within a study of blood T cell repertoires in COVID-19. In the authors' workflow: Estimates of nucleated cell counts were drawn from the amplification of reference gene primers. Sequenced by immunoSEQ multiplex PCR; TCRdb stores in-frame clones only, minus some. V and J calls and clone size are copied from that table; D and trimming were computed from the DNA. The sample has more than 35,000 clones, roughly 80% seen once. The CDR3 contains 15 residues. The source material was peripheral blood. The clonotype was recovered from a man between 70 and 80 years old with acute or convalescent COVID-19. The chain carries TRBV12-2 and TRBJ1-5; TRBD1, the table's D call, lacks a check against the DNA. TRBV12-2 counts as a pseudogene. CDR3 residues: CASRSTGGRTQPQHF. The DNA of the CDR3 is TGTGCAAGTCGCTCGACAGGGGGAAGGACTCAGCCCCAGCATTTT.